Listed below are T cell receptor beta chains from one sample, sequenced in a study of cytomegalovirus exposure and HLA in healthy donors. Method: immunoSEQ multiplex PCR; TCRdb's copy keeps in-frame clones and lacks some. Seen here are roughly 160,000 clones, roughly 76% observed once, and the top ten hold around 1.5%. Source material: PBMCs. The source is a man in his fifties or sixties in good health and CMV-seronegative. The CDR3 runs from the conserved cysteine through the conserved F or W. A D gene is named only where the DNA matches it firmly. Part of the rows lack a size; the others show once, few, many or a class for expanded clones.

abundance | d_gene | j_gene | v_gene | CDR3nt | CDR3aa
- | TRBD2 | TRBJ2-5 | TRBV28 | TGTGCCAGCAGTTCCTTAGCGGGAAAAGAGACCCAGTACTTC | CASSSLAGKETQYF
few | TRBD1 | TRBJ2-7 | TRBV7-9 | TGTTCCGGACGACAGGGCGGCTACGAGCAGTACTTC | CSGRQGGYEQYF
- | - | TRBJ2-3 | TRBV7-9 | TGTGCCATTGGGGAGGCTGGGGGAACGCAGTATTTT | CAIGEAGGTQYF
- | - | TRBJ1-3 | TRBV6-1 | TGTGCCAGCAATACAGGAGCCCTCCACGGAAACACCATATATTTT | CASNTGALHGNTIYF
- | TRBD1 | TRBJ2-2 | TRBV6-5 | TGTGCCAGCAGTCTACAGGGGGCGAGCGCCGGGGAGCTGTTTTTT | CASSLQGASAGELFF
- | TRBD2 | TRBJ2-2 | TRBV4-1 | TGCGCCAGCAGCCAAGATGCGCTAGCGGGATTAAAAACCGGGGAGCTGTTTTTT | CASSQDALAGLKTGELFF
few | TRBD1 | TRBJ1-2 | TRBV28 | TGTGCCAGCAGTTCCTTCTTGCGGGGACAGAACTATGGCTACACCTTC | CASSSFLRGQNYGYTF
- | - | TRBJ2-2 | TRBV10-3 | TGTGCCATCAGTGTCTCACAGGGAGGGGGGACCGGGGAGCTGTTTTTT | CAISVSQGGGTGELFF
- | - | TRBJ2-3 | TRBV6-1 | TGTGCCAGCAGGTCCGTCGGAGATACGCAGTATTTT | CASRSVGDTQYF
- | - | TRBJ2-2 | TRBV6-5 | TGTGCCAGCAGTGCTTACAGTGACACCGGGGAGCTGTTTTTT | CASSAYSDTGELFF
- | - | TRBJ2-7 | TRBV27 | TGTGCCAGCACCTTGGGCCCCGACAGCTACGAGCAGTACTTC | CASTLGPDSYEQYF
few | TRBD2 | TRBJ2-3 | TRBV6-4 | TGTGCCAGCAGTGCCGCTAGCGGGAGTTCGGATACGCAGTATTTT | CASSAASGSSDTQYF
- | - | TRBJ1-2 | TRBV28 | TGTGCCAGCAGTTTATCCTCCGGGGATGGCTACACCTTC | CASSLSSGDGYTF
- | TRBD1 | TRBJ2-7 | TRBV11-1 | TGTGCCAGCAGCTCGACAGGGGTGCCCCCCTACGAGCAGTACTTC | CASSSTGVPPYEQYF
- | - | TRBJ1-4 | TRBV7-9 | TGTTCCAGCAGCAAATCCCGACAGTCACCACATGAAAAACTGTTTTTT | CSSSKSRQSPHEKLFF
- | TRBD1 | TRBJ1-2 | TRBV27 | TGTGCCAGCAGCATAATGGGACAGGGAATATATGGCTACATCTTC | CASSIMGQGIYGYIF
once | - | TRBJ2-7 | TRBV2 | TGTGCCAGCACCGGGGGGCGCATCAACGAGCAGTACTTC | CASTGGRINEQYF
- | TRBD2 | TRBJ2-1 | TRBV2 | TGTGCCAGCAGCGAAACTAGCGGGAGGATGAATGAGCAGTTCTTC | CASSETSGRMNEQFF
- | - | TRBJ2-3 | TRBV12-5 | TGTGCTAGTGCCCGGACAGACACAGATACGCAGTATTTT | CASARTDTDTQYF